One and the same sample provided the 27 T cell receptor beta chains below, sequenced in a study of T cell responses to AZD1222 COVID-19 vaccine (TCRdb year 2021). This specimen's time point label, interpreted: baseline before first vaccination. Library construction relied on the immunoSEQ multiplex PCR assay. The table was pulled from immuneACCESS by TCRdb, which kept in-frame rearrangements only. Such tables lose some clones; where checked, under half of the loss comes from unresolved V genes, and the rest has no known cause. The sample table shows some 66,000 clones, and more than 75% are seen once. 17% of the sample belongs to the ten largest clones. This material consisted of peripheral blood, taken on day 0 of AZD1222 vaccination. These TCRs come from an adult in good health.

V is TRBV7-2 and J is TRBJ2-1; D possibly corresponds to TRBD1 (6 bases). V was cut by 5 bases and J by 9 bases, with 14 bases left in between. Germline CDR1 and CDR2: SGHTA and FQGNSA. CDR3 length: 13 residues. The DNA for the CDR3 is TGTGCCAGCAGCGTCAACAGGGTAGGTGAGCAGTTCTTC. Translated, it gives CASSVNRVGEQFF.

CDR3 protein: CASSESGFDTEAFF. The CDR3 coding sequence is TGTGCCAGCAGTGAATCAGGGTTCGACACTGAAGCTTTCTTT. This rearrangement joins TRBV25-1 to TRBJ1-1, with D possibly being TRBD1 (5 bases). This CDR3 has 14 residues. The V end lost 1 base, the J end lost 3 bases, and 9 bases lay between the germline ends. Germline assignment: CDR1 MGHDK and CDR2 SYGVNS.

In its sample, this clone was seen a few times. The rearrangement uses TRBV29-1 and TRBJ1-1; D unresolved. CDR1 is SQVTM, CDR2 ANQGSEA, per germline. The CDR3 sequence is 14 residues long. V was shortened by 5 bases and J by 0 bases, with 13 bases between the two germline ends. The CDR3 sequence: CSVNRRAVNTEAFF. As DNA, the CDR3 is TGCAGCGTTAACCGACGCGCGGTGAACACTGAAGCTTTCTTT. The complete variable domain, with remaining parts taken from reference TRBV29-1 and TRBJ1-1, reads SAVISQKPSRDICQRGTSLTIQCQVDSQVTMMFWYRQQPGQSLTLIATANQGSEATYESGFVIDKFPISRPNLTFSTLTVSNMSPEDSSIYLCSVNRRAVNTEAFFGQGTRLTVV.

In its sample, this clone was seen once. This chain's CDR3 is CASSLGVQRLQFF. The CDR3 DNA reads as TGTGCCAGCAGCTTAGGGGTACAAAGGTTGCAGTTCTTC. The rearrangement joins TRBV11-2 to TRBJ2-1; no reliable D call. The CDR3 is 13 residues long. The ends were cut back, 1 base at V and 12 bases at J, with 13 bases in the middle. Per the germline V gene, CDR1 is SGHAT and CDR2 is FQNNGV.

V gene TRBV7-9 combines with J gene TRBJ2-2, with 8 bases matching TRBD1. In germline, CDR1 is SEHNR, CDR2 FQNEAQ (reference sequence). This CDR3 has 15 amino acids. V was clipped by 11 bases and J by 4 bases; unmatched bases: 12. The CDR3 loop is CACPGQVFSTGELFF. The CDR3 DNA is TGTGCCTGCCCGGGACAGGTTTTTTCCACCGGGGAGCTGTTTTTT.

The CDR3 loop reads CATSGLQYNEQFF. The CDR3 nucleotides are TGTGCCACCTCGGGACTCCAATACAATGAGCAGTTCTTC. The chain links TRBV2 to TRBJ2-1; maybe TRBD2 (6 bases). The ends were cut back, 10 bases at V and 4 bases at J, with 14 bases in the middle. The germline gives CDR1 SNHLY, CDR2 FYNNEI. This CDR3 comprises 13 residues.

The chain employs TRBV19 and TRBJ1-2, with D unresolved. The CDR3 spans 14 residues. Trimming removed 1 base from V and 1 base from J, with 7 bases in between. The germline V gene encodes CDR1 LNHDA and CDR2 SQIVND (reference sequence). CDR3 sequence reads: CASSIVAVNYGYTF. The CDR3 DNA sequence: TGTGCCAGTAGTATAGTCGCAGTTAACTATGGCTACACCTTC.

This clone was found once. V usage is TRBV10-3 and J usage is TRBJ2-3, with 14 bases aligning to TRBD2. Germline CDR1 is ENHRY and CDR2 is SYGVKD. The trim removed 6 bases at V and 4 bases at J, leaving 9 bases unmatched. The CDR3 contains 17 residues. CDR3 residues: CAIRPDLTSGGADTQYF. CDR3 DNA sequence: TGTGCCATCAGGCCCGACTTGACTAGCGGGGGGGCAGATACGCAGTATTTT.

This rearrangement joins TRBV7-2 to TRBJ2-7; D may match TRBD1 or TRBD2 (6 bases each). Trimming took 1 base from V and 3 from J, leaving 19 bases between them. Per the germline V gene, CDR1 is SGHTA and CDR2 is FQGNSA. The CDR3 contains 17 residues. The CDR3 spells CASSLGVGGSLYYEQYF. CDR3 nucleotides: TGTGCCAGCAGCTTAGGGGTGGGGGGCTCCCTATACTACGAGCAGTACTTC.

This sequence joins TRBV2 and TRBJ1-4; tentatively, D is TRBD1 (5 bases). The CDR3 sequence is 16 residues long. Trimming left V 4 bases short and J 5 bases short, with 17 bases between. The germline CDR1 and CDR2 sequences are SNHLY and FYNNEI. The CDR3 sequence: CASSAYPGGLNEKLFF. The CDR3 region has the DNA TGTGCCAGCAGTGCCTATCCGGGGGGACTGAATGAAAAACTGTTTTTT.

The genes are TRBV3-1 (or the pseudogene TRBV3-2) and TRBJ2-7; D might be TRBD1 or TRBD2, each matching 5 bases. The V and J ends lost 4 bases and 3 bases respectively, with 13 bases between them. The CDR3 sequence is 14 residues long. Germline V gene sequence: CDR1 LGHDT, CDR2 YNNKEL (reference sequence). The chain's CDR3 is CASSLYQGDYEQYF. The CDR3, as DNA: TGTGCCAGCAGCCTGTACCAGGGAGACTACGAGCAGTACTTC.

The CDR3 bases are TGTGCCAGCAGCCAAGACGGGCGGGGACTTACCTTC. It translates to CASSQDGRGLTF. This chain uses TRBV3-1 (or the pseudogene TRBV3-2) with TRBJ1-2; a possible D gene is TRBD1 (5 bases). Trimming took off 0 bases at V and 14 bases at J, with 13 bases between the two ends. This CDR3 contains 12 residues. Germline V gene data show CDR1 as LGHDT and CDR2 as YNNKEL (reference sequence).

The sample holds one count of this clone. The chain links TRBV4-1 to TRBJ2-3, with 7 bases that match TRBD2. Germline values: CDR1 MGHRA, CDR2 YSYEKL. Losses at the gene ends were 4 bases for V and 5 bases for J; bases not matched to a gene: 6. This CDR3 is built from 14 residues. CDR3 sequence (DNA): TGCGCCAGCAGCCCTGGGACTATTGGAGATACGCAGTATTTT. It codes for CASSPGTIGDTQYF.

The CDR3 region is CATNPGGRETQYF. The CDR3 coding sequence is TGCGCCACCAACCCAGGGGGGAGAGAGACCCAGTACTTC. The chain employs TRBV5-1 and TRBJ2-5; tentatively, D is TRBD1 (7 bases). The CDR3 runs 13 residues. Germline CDR1 SGHRS, CDR2 YFSETQ. V was cut by 9 bases and J by 4 bases, with 16 bases left in between.

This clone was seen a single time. In DNA form, the CDR3 reads TGTGCCAACAGCCGGGTCCACTCCTACGAGCAGTACTTC. Translation gives CANSRVHSYEQYF. The chain carries TRBV6-7 and TRBJ2-7; no clear D. TRBV6-7 is labeled an ORF, and its function is uncertain. V was trimmed by 10 bases and J by 0 bases, leaving 13 bases between them. This CDR3 spans 13 amino acids.

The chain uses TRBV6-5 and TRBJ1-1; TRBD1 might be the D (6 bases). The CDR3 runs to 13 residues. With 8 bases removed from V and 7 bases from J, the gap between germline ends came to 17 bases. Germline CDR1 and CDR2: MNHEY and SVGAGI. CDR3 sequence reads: CASAWGAKIEAFF. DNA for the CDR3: TGTGCCAGCGCCTGGGGGGCGAAGATTGAAGCTTTCTTT.

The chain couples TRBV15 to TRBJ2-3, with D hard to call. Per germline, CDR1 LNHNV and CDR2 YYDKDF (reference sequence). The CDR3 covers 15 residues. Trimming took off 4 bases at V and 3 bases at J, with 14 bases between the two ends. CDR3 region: CATSKAAADTDTQYF. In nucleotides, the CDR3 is TGTGCCACCAGCAAGGCTGCGGCGGATACAGATACGCAGTATTTT. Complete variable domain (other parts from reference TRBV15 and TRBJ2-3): DAMVIQNPRYQVTQFGKPVTLSCSQTLNHNVMYWYQQKSSQAPKLLFHYYDKDFNNEADTPDNFQSRRPNTSFCFLDIRSPGLGDTAMYLCATSKAAADTDTQYFGPGTRLTVL.

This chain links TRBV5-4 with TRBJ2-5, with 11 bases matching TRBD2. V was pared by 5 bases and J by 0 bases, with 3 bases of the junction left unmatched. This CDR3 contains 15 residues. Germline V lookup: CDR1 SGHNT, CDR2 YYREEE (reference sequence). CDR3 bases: TGTGCCAGCAGGCTAGCGGGAGGAAACCAAGAGACCCAGTACTTC. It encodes CASRLAGGNQETQYF.

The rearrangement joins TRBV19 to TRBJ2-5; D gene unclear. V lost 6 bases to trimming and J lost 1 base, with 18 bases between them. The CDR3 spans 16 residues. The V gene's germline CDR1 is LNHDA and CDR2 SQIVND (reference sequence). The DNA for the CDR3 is TGTGCCAGTAGACCCCACGAAGGCAGATTCCAAGAGACCCAGTACTTC. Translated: CASRPHEGRFQETQYF.

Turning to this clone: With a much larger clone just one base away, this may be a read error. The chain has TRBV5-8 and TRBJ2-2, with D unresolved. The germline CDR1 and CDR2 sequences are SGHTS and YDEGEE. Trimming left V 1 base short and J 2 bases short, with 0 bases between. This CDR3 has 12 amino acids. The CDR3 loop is CASSLNTGELFF. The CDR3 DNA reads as TGTGCCAGCAGCTTGAACACCGGGGAGCTGTTTTTT.

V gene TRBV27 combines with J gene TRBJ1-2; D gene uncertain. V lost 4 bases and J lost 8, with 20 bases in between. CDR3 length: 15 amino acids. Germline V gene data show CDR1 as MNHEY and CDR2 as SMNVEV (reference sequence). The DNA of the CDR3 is TGTGCCAGCAGTTCTCTACTGGGCCCAAGAGGGGGCTACACCTTC. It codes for CASSSLLGPRGGYTF.

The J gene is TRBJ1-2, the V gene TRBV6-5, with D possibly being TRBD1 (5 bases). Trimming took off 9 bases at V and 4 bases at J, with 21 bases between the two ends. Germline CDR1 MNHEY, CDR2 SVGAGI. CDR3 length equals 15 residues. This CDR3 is CARRILVGAGYGYTF. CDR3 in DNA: TGTGCCAGACGAATTCTCGTAGGGGCGGGCTATGGCTACACCTTC.

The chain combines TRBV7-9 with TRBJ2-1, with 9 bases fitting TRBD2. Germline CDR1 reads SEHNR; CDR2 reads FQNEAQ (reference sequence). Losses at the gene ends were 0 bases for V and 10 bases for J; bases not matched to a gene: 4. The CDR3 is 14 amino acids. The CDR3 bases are TGTGCCAGCAGCTTAGCGGGACTAGCCGAAGAGCAGTTCTTC. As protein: CASSLAGLAEEQFF.

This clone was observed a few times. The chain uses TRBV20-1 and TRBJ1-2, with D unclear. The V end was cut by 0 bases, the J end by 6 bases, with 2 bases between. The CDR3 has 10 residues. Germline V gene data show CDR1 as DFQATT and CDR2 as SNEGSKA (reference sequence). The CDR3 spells CSARDDGYTF. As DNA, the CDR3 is TGCAGTGCTAGAGATGATGGCTACACCTTC.

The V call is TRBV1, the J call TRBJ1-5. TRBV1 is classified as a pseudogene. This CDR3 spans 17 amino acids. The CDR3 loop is CTSREKQCGPLGVTQHF. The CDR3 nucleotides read TGCACCAGCAGGGAAAAACAGTGTGGGCCCTTGGGGGTGACCCAGCATTTT.

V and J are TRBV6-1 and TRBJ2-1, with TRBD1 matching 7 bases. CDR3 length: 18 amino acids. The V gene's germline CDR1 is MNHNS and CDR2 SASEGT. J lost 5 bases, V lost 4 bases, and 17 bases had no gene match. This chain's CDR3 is CASSVNQGQTLVDNEQFF. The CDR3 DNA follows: TGTGCCAGCAGTGTAAATCAGGGACAGACCTTAGTTGACAATGAGCAGTTCTTC.

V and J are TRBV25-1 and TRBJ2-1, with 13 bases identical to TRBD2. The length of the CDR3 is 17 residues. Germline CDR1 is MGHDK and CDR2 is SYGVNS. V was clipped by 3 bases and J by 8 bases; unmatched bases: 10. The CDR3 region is CASSDPGLAGVIHEQFF. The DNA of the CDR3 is TGTGCCAGCAGTGATCCCGGACTAGCGGGAGTTATCCATGAGCAGTTCTTC.